The rows below give T cell receptor beta chains drawn from one sample of a study of blood T cell repertoires in COVID-19. Data came from immunoSEQ multiplex PCR; TCRdb stores just in-frame clones and leaves some out. Of roughly 190,000 clones in the sample, around 94% are singletons; the top ten hold 0.6% to 0.9%. Material for sequencing was peripheral blood. These receptors came from a man aged 25 to 45 with COVID-19, enrolled during active disease. Both conserved end residues are part of each CDR3. D genes are given only for firm matches. Only part of the rows carry a size: once, few, many, or a class if the clone is expanded.

cdr3_length d_call j_call v_call clone_size cdr3_nt cdr3_aa
13 TRBD1 TRBJ1-1 TRBV29-1 NA TGCAGCGCGAACAGGGGGGCGAACACTGAAGCTTTCTTT CSANRGANTEAFF
15 NA TRBJ2-5 TRBV25-1 once TGTGCCAGCAGCCCCTCTCGCTTCGGGGGTGAGACCCAGTACTTC CASSPSRFGGETQYF
14 NA TRBJ1-4 TRBV4-1 once TGCGCCAGCAGCCAAGACAGGTTGCATGAAAAACTGTTTTTT CASSQDRLHEKLFF
16 TRBD1 TRBJ2-7 TRBV6-5 NA TGTGCCAGCAGTTACTCGCCGGGACAGGGTTCCTACGAGCAGTACTTC CASSYSPGQGSYEQYF
14 TRBD1 TRBJ2-7 TRBV5-6 NA TGTGCCAGCAGCAAACCGGACAGGGGTTACGAGCAGTACTTC CASSKPDRGYEQYF
14 TRBD1 TRBJ1-2 TRBV30 NA TGTGCCTCCAGCCGGGACAGGGAATACTATGGCTACACCTTC CASSRDREYYGYTF
14 NA TRBJ2-5 TRBV5-1 NA TGCGCCAGCAGCCTTTCCTCCTTAGAGGAGACCCAGTACTTC CASSLSSLEETQYF
14 TRBD1 TRBJ1-5 TRBV20-1 NA TGCAGTGCTAGTCCGGACAGGGAAGCTCAGCCCCAGCATTTT CSASPDREAQPQHF
15 TRBD1 TRBJ2-3 TRBV19 NA TGTGCCAGTAGTCCCCGAGGGACAGGTACAGATACGCAGTATTTT CASSPRGTGTDTQYF
10 NA TRBJ1-2 TRBV30 NA TGTGCCTGGAGTAGGGGTGGCTACACCTTC CAWSRGGYTF